This T cell receptor beta chain was sequenced for a study of blood T cell dynamics during melanoma immunotherapy. A word on this clone: The antigen is undetermined.

Findings and caveats of the study: Unlike progressors, later disease-control patients had W3 repertoires gaining clonality or diversity.

The CDR3 totals 15 residues. Germline V gives CDR1 SGHTA, CDR2 FQGNSA. J lost 2 bases, V lost 5 bases, and 5 bases had no gene match. The table came from immunoSEQ multiplex PCR; TCRdb's copy has only in-frame clones and leaves some out. The data contain about 11,000 clones, almost 85% of them singletons. This sample's time point: week 3, after first cycle of checkpoint inhibitor. Blood was drawn before treatment and at week 3 after checkpoint blockade. Patients had no prior systemic cancer treatment, immunosuppressants or other active cancers. This sequence joins TRBV7-2 and TRBJ2-3, with TRBD2 matching 9 bases. This clonotype originated in a human donor with melanoma. The sequencing used blood, collected from a patient treated with checkpoint blockade. The CDR3 DNA is TGTGCCAGCAGCAGAATAGCGGGGGTCACAGATACGCAGTATTTT. Translated: CASSRIAGVTDTQYF.